One and the same sample provided the 14 T cell receptor beta chains below, sequenced in a study of T cells in Graves' hyperthyroidism and ophthalmopathy. Researchers amplified the TCR beta CDR3 regions from RNA transcripts. The TCR CDR3 was amplified in a first-round RT-PCR using the HTBI primer set. TCRdb ran MiXCR on the multiplex PCR reads and lists one entry per CDR3 protein. The sample includes approximately 690,000 distinct CDR3 sequences, roughly 14% seen only once; the top ten take under 15%. The sample comprised blood. Source of these receptors: a woman in her forties or fifties with Graves' ophthalmopathy.

This chain joins TRBV12-3 or TRBV12-4 and TRBJ2-1; the match to TRBD2 covers 7 bases. V shed 6 bases and J 1 base; nucleotides not matched to a gene: 9. The CDR3 spans 16 residues. The CDR3 protein is CASSTQRERSYNEQFF. DNA of the CDR3: TGTGCCAGCAGCACCCAGCGGGAACGATCCTACAATGAGCAGTTCTTC.

This clonotype occurred many times. A junction end diverges from the germline sequence, so it may reflect a read error. The chain is built from TRBV20-1 and TRBJ1-3, with D unclear. The CDR3 is 15 residues long. Looked up from germline, CDR1 is DFQATT and CDR2 is SNEGSKA (reference sequence). The CDR3 DNA reads TGCAGTGCGAGAGTTGCCGGAGCCTCTGGAAACACCATATATTTT. Its translation: CSARVAGASGNTIYF.

As for this clonotype: A clone one base away is much larger, so this may be a read error. The CDR3: CASSSETGGNAIYF. CDR3 DNA: TGCGCCAGCAGCTCGGAGACAGGGGGAAACGCCATATATTTT. The V call is TRBV5-1, the J call TRBJ1-3; 9 bases are shared with TRBD1. Looked up from germline, CDR1 is SGHRS and CDR2 is YFSETQ. This CDR3 contains 14 residues.

This clonotype was detected ten times or more. The J gene is TRBJ2-3, the V gene TRBV3-1, with D unresolved. This CDR3 region has 14 residues. Trimming took off 4 bases at V and 2 bases at J, with 10 bases between the two ends. Germline-derived CDR1 and CDR2 are LGHDT and YNNKEL (reference sequence). The CDR3 DNA follows: TGTGCCAGCAGCCCTCTAGGCTACACAGATACGCAGTATTTT. Translating it yields CASSPLGYTDTQYF.

This clonotype was recorded at least ten times. The chain combines TRBV28 with TRBJ1-5; the match to TRBD1 covers 7 bases. Germline CDR1 is MDHEN and CDR2 is SYDVKM. The V and J ends lost 7 bases and 8 bases, in that order; junction bases with no gene match: 11. The CDR3 length is 14 residues. CDR3 nucleotides: TGTGCCAGCAATAGACAGGGCGGGAGGAAGCCCCAGCATTTT. Encoded protein: CASNRQGGRKPQHF.

This clonotype was seen repeatedly, ten times or more. V and J are TRBV6-5 and TRBJ1-2; 8 bases are shared with TRBD1. Trimming at V came to 2 bases and at J to 8 bases, leaving 7 bases not matched to a gene. This CDR3 spans 14 amino acids. Germline lookup yields CDR1 MNHEY and CDR2 SVGAGI. The CDR3 DNA sequence: TGTGCCAGCAGTTACCTTGGACAGGGTGGCGGCTACACCTTC. It yields the protein CASSYLGQGGGYTF.

The V call is TRBV28, the J call TRBJ2-5; tentative D call: TRBD2 (8 bases). Germline CDR1 and CDR2: MDHEN and SYDVKM. Trimming shortened V by 1 base and J by 9 bases, and 21 bases separated the two germline ends. The CDR3 has 16 amino acids. CDR3 bases: TGTGCCAGCAGTTTATTTGGGACAGCCTTGCGGGAGGCCCAGTACTTC. It translates to CASSLFGTALREAQYF.

This clonotype was counted at least ten times. The rearrangement uses TRBV5-6 and TRBJ2-7; the D gene is possibly TRBD1 (6 bases). This CDR3 comprises 16 residues. The germline V gene encodes CDR1 SGHDT and CDR2 YYEEEE. V lost 0 bases, J lost 0 bases, and 13 bases lay in between. CDR3 DNA sequence: TGTGCCAGCAGCTTGGTTAGGACAGCAGGCTCCTACGAGCAGTACTTC. It is translated as CASSLVRTAGSYEQYF.

This clonotype has only a few counts. The CDR3 region is CASSLGWGELYEQYF. DNA of the CDR3: TGTGCCAGCAGTTTGGGGTGGGGAGAACTCTACGAGCAGTACTTC. The rearrangement joins TRBV27 to TRBJ2-7, with TRBD2 as a possible D gene (5 bases). Germline CDR1 reads MNHEY; CDR2 reads SMNVEV (reference sequence). This CDR3 is built from 15 residues. V was trimmed by 3 bases and J by 3 bases, leaving 15 bases between them.

This clonotype occurred a few times. This CDR3 is missing its conserved last phenylalanine or tryptophan, likely due to a read error. V usage is TRBV5-1 and J usage is TRBJ2-7; 14 nucleotides agree with TRBD2. CDR1 and CDR2 from the germline V gene are SGHRS and YFSETQ. CDR3 length: 16 residues. V gave up 4 bases and J gave up 2 bases; unmatched junction bases: 5. The CDR3 DNA reads TGCGCCAGCAGCGGTGGGACTAGCGGGAGCCCCTACGAGCAGTACTCC. Translating gives CASSGGTSGSPYEQYS.

This clonotype showed up many times. The CDR3, as DNA: TGCGCCAGCAGCCCACAGGGATCTGAGTATGGCTACACCTTC. Translation: CASSPQGSEYGYTF. The V and J genes are TRBV5-1 and TRBJ1-2; possibly TRBD1 for D (6 bases). The length of the CDR3 is 14 residues. CDR1 and CDR2 from the germline V gene are SGHRS and YFSETQ. V was shortened by 4 bases and J by 5 bases, with 15 bases between the two germline ends. The variable domain in full, completed from reference TRBV5-1 and TRBJ1-2, reads KAGVTQTPRYLIKTRGQQVTLSCSPISGHRSVSWYQQTPGQGLQFLFEYFSETQRNKGNFPGRFSGRQFSNSRSEMNVSTLELGDSALYLCASSPQGSEYGYTFGSGTRLTVV.

This clonotype has at least ten counts. V and J are TRBV6-1 and TRBJ2-7; D remains ambiguous. CDR3 length: 15 residues. The V gene lost 7 bases and the J gene lost 4 bases, with 20 bases spanning the gap. Germline CDR1 MNHNS, CDR2 SASEGT. This CDR3 reads CASTPSGPAAYEQYF. The CDR3 bases are TGTGCCAGCACCCCCTCCGGGCCTGCCGCATACGAGCAGTACTTC.

This clonotype was counted many times. The chain is built from TRBV14 and TRBJ2-2; 7 nucleotides align to TRBD2. With V trimmed by 0 bases and J by 4 bases, 8 bases remained unmatched. This CDR3 region has 17 residues. CDR1 is SGHDN and CDR2 is FVKESK in the germline V gene. Here the CDR3 DNA reads TGTGCCAGCAGCCAAGATAGGGAGACTAGCCCCACCGGGGAGCTGTTTTTT. Amino acid sequence: CASSQDRETSPTGELFF.

Ten or more counts support this clonotype. The rearrangement uses TRBV30 and TRBJ2-1; possible D gene TRBD2, 6 bases. V was clipped by 8 bases and J by 0 bases, with 14 bases between them. The CDR3 sequence is 14 residues long. Germline V lookup: CDR1 GTSNPN, CDR2 SVGIG (reference sequence). Here the CDR3 reads CASGGRSSYNEQFF. CDR3 bases: TGTGCCAGTGGGGGGAGGAGCTCCTACAATGAGCAGTTCTTC.